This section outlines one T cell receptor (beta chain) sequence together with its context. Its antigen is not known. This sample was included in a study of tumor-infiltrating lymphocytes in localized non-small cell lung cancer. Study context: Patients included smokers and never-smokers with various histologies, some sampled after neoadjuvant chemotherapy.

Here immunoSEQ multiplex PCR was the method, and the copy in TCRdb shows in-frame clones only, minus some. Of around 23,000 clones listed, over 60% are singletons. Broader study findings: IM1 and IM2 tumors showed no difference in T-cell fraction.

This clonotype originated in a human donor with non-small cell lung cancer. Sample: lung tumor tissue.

This CDR3 reads CASSPGGLAGRETQYF. The CDR3 DNA sequence: TGCGCCAGCAGCCCGGGCGGACTAGCGGGTCGGGAGACCCAGTACTTC. This chain connects TRBV4-1 to TRBJ2-5; 11 nucleotides match TRBD2. CDR3 length: 16 amino acids. V dropped 4 bases and J dropped 5; count of bases not matched to a gene: 9. The germline CDR1 and CDR2 sequences are MGHRA and YSYEKL.